Sequencing of this T cell receptor beta chain was carried out in a study of T-cell memory formation after mild COVID-19. Overall study: TCR clustering was largely donor specific. Study-wide points: A second wave expanding day 15 to 37 was CD4+-biased; contracting clones were balanced. The main location of contracting CD4+ clones was CM and EM, and that of contracting CD8+ clones was EMRA.

TCRalpha and TCRbeta libraries used 5'RACE with constant-segment primers and UMIs. TCRdb reanalysed the 5' RACE reads using MiXCR and keeps one entry per CDR3 protein. The sample shows tens of thousands of distinct CDR3 sequences, over 20% of them seen only once. Germline CDR1 and CDR2: SNHLY and FYNNEI. Between the trimmed V and J ends, which lost 4 bases and 0 bases, there was a span of 6 bases. CDR3 length: 13 amino acids. This clonotype was seen ten or more times. The target antigen is unknown. The chain recombines TRBV2 with TRBJ1-2, with D unresolved. Sequencing was carried out using PBMCs or a T cell subset sorted from them (not recorded which). This clonotype originated in an adult who had mild COVID-19 (a few samples of this study predate the infection). Cell type and time point are not known. The CDR3 DNA is TGTGCCAGCAGTGGGGAAACTAACTATGGCTACACCTTC. Protein product: CASSGETNYGYTF. Full variable domain (remainder filled in from reference TRBV2 and TRBJ1-2): EPEVTQTPSHQVTQMGQEVILRCVPISNHLYFYWYRQILGQKVEFLVSFYNNEISEKSEIFDDQFSVERPDGSNFTLKIRSTKLEDSAMYFCASSGETNYGYTFGSGTRLTVV.